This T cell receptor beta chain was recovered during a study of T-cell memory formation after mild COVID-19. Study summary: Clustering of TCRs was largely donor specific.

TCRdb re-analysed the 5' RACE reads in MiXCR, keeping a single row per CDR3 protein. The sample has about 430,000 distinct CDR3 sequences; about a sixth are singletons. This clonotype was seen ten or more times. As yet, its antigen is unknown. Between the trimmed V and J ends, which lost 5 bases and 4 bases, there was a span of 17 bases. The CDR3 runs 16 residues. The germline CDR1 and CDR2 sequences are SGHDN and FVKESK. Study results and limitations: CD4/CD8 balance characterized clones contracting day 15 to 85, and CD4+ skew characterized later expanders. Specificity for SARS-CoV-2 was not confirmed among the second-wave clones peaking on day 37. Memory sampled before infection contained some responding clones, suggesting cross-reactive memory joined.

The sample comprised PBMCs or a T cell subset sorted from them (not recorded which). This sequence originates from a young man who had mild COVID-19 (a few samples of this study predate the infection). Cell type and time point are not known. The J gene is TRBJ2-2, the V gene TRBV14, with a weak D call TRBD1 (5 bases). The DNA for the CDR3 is TGTGCCAGCAGCTTCCGACAGACCAGCTTCACCGGGGAGCTGTTTTTT. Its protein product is CASSFRQTSFTGELFF.